The 31 T cell receptor beta chains below all came from one sample that was sequenced in a study of OX40 agonist ivuxolimab in advanced cancers. TCRdb keeps only in-frame clones here, not all; method: immunoSEQ multiplex PCR. The sample lists around 71,000 clones; roughly 80% were seen once. This sample comprised CD4+ or CD8+ T cells sorted from blood, obtained in a trial of the OX40 agonist ivuxolimab. These receptors were taken from an adult with an advanced solid tumor such as melanoma, head and neck, liver or kidney cancer.

The chain carries TRBV7-2 and TRBJ1-1; D remains ambiguous. The CDR3 extends over 12 amino acids. Trimming cost V 2 bases and J 7 bases, with 8 bases left between them. Germline-derived CDR1 and CDR2 are SGHTA and FQGNSA. DNA of the CDR3: TGTGCCAGCAGCTTAAGACCGCGTGAAGCTTTCTTT. It is translated as CASSLRPREAFF. The full variable domain, with the rest looked up from reference TRBV7-2 and TRBJ1-1, is GAGVSQSPSNKVTEKGKDVELRCDPISGHTALYWYRQSLGQGLEFLIYFQGNSAPDKSGLPSDRFSAERTGGSVSTLTIQRTQQEDSAVYLCASSLRPREAFFGQGTRLTVV.

This chain connects TRBV18 to TRBJ2-1; TRBD2 matches 7 bases. Germline V lookup: CDR1 KGHSH, CDR2 LQKENI. The CDR3 has 15 residues. Trimming at V came to 8 bases and at J to 7 bases, leaving 14 bases not matched to a gene. The CDR3 coding sequence is TGTGCCAGCCGGGCCGGGGAGGGCCCGTCGAATGAGCAGTTCTTC. Translating gives CASRAGEGPSNEQFF.

V gene TRBV2 combines with J gene TRBJ2-7; D unresolved. Trimming left V 2 bases short and J 0 bases short, with 11 bases between. The CDR3 length is 15 residues. Germline V gives CDR1 SNHLY, CDR2 FYNNEI. The CDR3 DNA reads as TGTGCCAGCAGTGAATCCCAGCACGGCTCCTACGAGCAGTACTTC. It specifies CASSESQHGSYEQYF.

This clone has more than one count but fewer than ten. The gene calls are TRBV5-8 and TRBJ1-5; tentatively, D is TRBD1 (5 bases). This CDR3 region has 13 residues. The germline CDR1 and CDR2 sequences are SGHTS and YDEGEE. Trimming removed 4 bases at V and 5 bases at J, with 10 bases between. In nucleotides, the CDR3 is TGTGCCAGCAGCCCAGGGAATCATCAGCCCCAGCATTTT. This encodes CASSPGNHQPQHF.

The chain recombines TRBV11-3 with TRBJ2-2, with D possibly matching TRBD2 (6 bases). There are 15 residues in the CDR3. Trimming shortened V by 4 bases and J by 4 bases, and 13 bases separated the two germline ends. The germline CDR1 and CDR2 sequences are SGHNT and YENEEA. The CDR3 here is CASSSSAGITGELFF. In DNA form, the CDR3 reads TGTGCCAGCAGCTCCTCAGCGGGTATCACCGGGGAGCTGTTTTTT.

The DNA for the CDR3 is TGTGCCAGCAGCCTTCCCACCGTCGGGGGCACTGAAGCTTTCTTT. It yields the protein CASSLPTVGGTEAFF. The rearrangement joins TRBV7-2 to TRBJ1-1; a possible D gene is TRBD1 (5 bases). The CDR3 consists of 15 residues. Germline loops: CDR1 SGHTA, CDR2 FQGNSA. V dropped 5 bases and J dropped 4 bases, with 17 bases sitting between them.

This clone came up once. One end of the junction varies from germline; a read error may be responsible. The chain employs TRBV9 and TRBJ2-7; 8 bases align to TRBD1. This CDR3 has 13 residues. In germline, CDR1 is SGDLS, CDR2 YYNGEE. The CDR3 region is CVSSALTGAEQYF. Written as DNA, the CDR3 is TGTGTCAGCAGCGCACTGACAGGGGCCGAGCAGTACTTC.

For the CDR3, the DNA is TGCAGCGTAGGCGGGGGTGCGAACACTGAAGCTTTCTTT. Amino acids: CSVGGGANTEAFF. This sequence joins TRBV29-1 and TRBJ1-1; D is perhaps TRBD1 (5 bases). V shed 6 bases and J shed 1 base, with 12 bases lying between them. This CDR3 is 13 amino acids long. Germline V gene data show CDR1 as SQVTM and CDR2 as ANQGSEA. Full variable domain (remainder filled in from reference TRBV29-1 and TRBJ1-1): SAVISQKPSRDICQRGTSLTIQCQVDSQVTMMFWYRQQPGQSLTLIATANQGSEATYESGFVIDKFPISRPNLTFSTLTVSNMSPEDSSIYLCSVGGGANTEAFFGQGTRLTVV.

This CDR3 is CASSPLDTGQTEAFF. CDR3 in DNA: TGTGCCAGCTCACCCCTAGACACTGGGCAAACTGAAGCTTTCTTT. The chain recombines TRBV18 with TRBJ1-1; no clear D. Deletions cut 3 bases from V and 5 bases from J, with 16 bases between. Germline V gene data show CDR1 as KGHSH and CDR2 as LQKENI. This CDR3 is 15 amino acids long. The entire variable domain, with the rest obtained from reference TRBV18 and TRBJ1-1, is as follows: NAGVMQNPRHLVRRRGQEARLRCSPMKGHSHVYWYRQLPEEGLKFMVYLQKENIIDESGMPKERFSAEFPKEGPSILRIQQVVRGDSAAYFCASSPLDTGQTEAFFGQGTRLTVV.

The V call is TRBV7-2, the J call TRBJ1-1; D is undetermined. In germline, CDR1 is SGHTA, CDR2 FQGNSA. CDR3 length equals 15 residues. Trimming shortened V by 1 base and J by 1 base, and 10 bases separated the two germline ends. The CDR3 reads CASSLGAHANTEAFF. DNA for the CDR3: TGTGCCAGCAGCTTAGGGGCGCACGCGAACACTGAAGCTTTCTTT.

V gene TRBV7-6 combines with J gene TRBJ2-7; 10 nucleotides agree with TRBD2. The CDR3 has 16 amino acids. The ends lost 5 bases at V and 2 bases at J; junction bases unmatched: 9. CDR1 and CDR2 (germline): SGHVS, FNYEAQ. CDR3 sequence (DNA): TGTGCCAGCAGCCCAGCTTTAAGCGGGAGGGCCTACGAGCAGTACTTC. Residues: CASSPALSGRAYEQYF.

The rearrangement joins TRBV21-1 to TRBJ2-5; TRBD2 is the table's D call and was not checked against the DNA. TRBV21-1 is a pseudogene segment. The CDR3 is made up of 14 amino acids. CDR3 loop: CASSKVKRDETQYF. The CDR3 region has the DNA TGTGCCAGCAGCAAAGTAAAGCGGGATGAGACCCAGTACTTC.

This chain uses TRBV7-9 with TRBJ2-7; a weak D match, TRBD1 (6 bases). CDR1 SEHNR and CDR2 FQNEAQ come from the germline V gene (reference sequence). The V end lost 4 bases, the J end lost 8 bases, and 18 bases lay between the germline ends. The CDR3 runs 14 residues. The CDR3 spells CASSYDRDMLKQYF. The CDR3 DNA is TGTGCCAGCAGCTACGACCGGGACATGTTGAAGCAGTACTTC.

The chain is built from TRBV7-2 and TRBJ2-5; D ambiguous. The J call may be wrong; the DNA end is better matched by TRBJ2-7. The germline V gene encodes CDR1 SGHTA and CDR2 FQGNSA. The CDR3 has 15 residues. The CDR3 protein is CASSYRPNIGYEQYF. CDR3 bases: TGTGCCAGCAGCTATCGACCCAATATAGGCTACGAGCAGTACTTC.

This clone occurred once. CDR3 amino acids: CASSYPGRDGYTF. The CDR3 DNA sequence: TGTGCCAGCAGCTATCCCGGGAGGGATGGCTACACCTTC. The chain employs TRBV7-6 and TRBJ1-2; D is uncertain. Trimming removed 4 bases at V and 6 bases at J, with 12 bases between. The CDR3 totals 13 residues. Per germline, CDR1 SGHVS and CDR2 FNYEAQ.

The chain uses TRBV27 and TRBJ2-1; either TRBD1 or TRBD2 may fit D (5 bases each). There are 14 residues in the CDR3. CDR1 and CDR2 (germline): MNHEY, SMNVEV (reference sequence). With 2 bases removed from V and 5 bases from J, the gap between germline ends came to 10 bases. CDR3 residues: CASSLRTGHNEQFF. The CDR3 nucleotides read TGTGCCAGCAGTTTAAGGACGGGACACAATGAGCAGTTCTTC.

The V call is TRBV6-5, the J call TRBJ1-2, with unresolved D. The V end was cut by 0 bases, the J end by 2 bases, with 4 bases between. From germline, CDR1 is MNHEY and CDR2 SVGAGI. The CDR3 has 13 amino acids. In DNA, the CDR3 is TGTGCCAGCAGTTACTCCCCGAACTATGGCTACACCTTC. Translated: CASSYSPNYGYTF.

V is TRBV5-1 and J is TRBJ2-2; 9 nucleotides agree with TRBD2. Germline loops: CDR1 SGHRS, CDR2 YFSETQ. The length of the CDR3 is 15 residues. V lost 4 bases, J lost 5 bases, and 6 bases stayed unmatched. The CDR3 here is CASSISGSGTGELFF. The DNA of the CDR3 is TGCGCCAGCAGCATTAGCGGGAGTGGAACCGGGGAGCTGTTTTTT.

This clone was counted between two and nine times. This chain joins TRBV5-1 and TRBJ2-2; 7 bases align to TRBD2. Trimming removed 0 bases from V and 4 bases from J; junction bases left unmatched: 6. The CDR3 length is 16 residues. Germline-derived CDR1 and CDR2 are SGHRS and YFSETQ. The CDR3 here is CASSLAEAGPTGELFF. As DNA, the CDR3 is TGCGCCAGCAGCTTGGCCGAAGCGGGACCCACCGGGGAGCTGTTTTTT.

The genes are TRBV21-1 and TRBJ2-7. TRBV21-1 is annotated as a pseudogene. This CDR3 has 13 residues. The DNA of the CDR3 is TGTGCCAGCAGCAATGAACCAGCTTACGAGCAGTACTTC. Protein sequence: CASSNEPAYEQYF.

This chain joins TRBV7-2 and TRBJ1-3; D unclear. The CDR3 has 12 residues. Trimming removed 5 bases from V and 6 bases from J, with 8 bases in between. CDR1 SGHTA and CDR2 FQGNSA come from the germline V gene. The CDR3: CASSPSVNTIYF. CDR3 in DNA: TGTGCCAGCAGCCCGTCCGTAAACACCATATATTTT.

The chain links TRBV7-8 to TRBJ2-2, with 11 bases aligning to TRBD1. CDR1 is SGHVS and CDR2 is FQNEAQ in the germline V gene. The CDR3 extends over 15 amino acids. V was clipped by 5 bases and J by 3 bases; unmatched bases: 2. Here the CDR3 DNA reads TGTGCCAGCAGCAGGGGACAGGGGGACACCGGGGAGCTGTTTTTT. It specifies CASSRGQGDTGELFF.

This clone was counted once. The J gene is TRBJ2-1, the V gene TRBV2; 7 bases align to TRBD2. Germline V gene sequence: CDR1 SNHLY, CDR2 FYNNEI. The CDR3 length is 15 residues. J gave up 6 bases and V 8 bases, and 13 bases lay outside the gene matches. CDR3 nucleotide sequence: TGTGCCAGCCTGACTAGCCTCATGAGGGGCAATGAGCAGTTCTTC. Translating gives CASLTSLMRGNEQFF.

This clone was observed a single time. This rearrangement joins TRBV5-1 to TRBJ1-1; no clear D gene. The V and J ends lost 0 bases and 1 base respectively, with 4 bases between them. In germline, CDR1 is SGHRS, CDR2 YFSETQ. The CDR3 contains 13 residues. The CDR3 DNA reads TGCGCCAGCAGCTTGGCAGGGAACACTGAAGCTTTCTTT. Its protein product is CASSLAGNTEAFF.

This clone was found once. This chain uses TRBV5-6 with TRBJ1-2, with D unclear. Per germline, CDR1 SGHDT and CDR2 YYEEEE. This CDR3 comprises 12 residues. Trimming took 2 bases from V and 8 from J, leaving 10 bases between them. This chain's CDR3 is CASSFKRVGYTF. CDR3 in DNA: TGTGCCAGCAGCTTCAAAAGGGTCGGCTACACCTTC.

This chain joins TRBV2 and TRBJ1-4; no reliable D call. The germline gives CDR1 SNHLY, CDR2 FYNNEI. This CDR3 comprises 14 residues. V shed 3 bases and J shed 3 bases, with 8 bases lying between them. The DNA for the CDR3 is TGTGCCAGCAGTGAGTCGCCCGCTAATGAAAAACTGTTTTTT. It translates to CASSESPANEKLFF.

This clone was counted between two and nine times. The rearrangement links TRBV18 to TRBJ1-6, with TRBD1 as a possible D gene (5 bases). Germline V gives CDR1 KGHSH, CDR2 LQKENI. The CDR3 runs 15 residues. V was clipped by 0 bases and J by 5 bases, with 8 bases between them. CDR3 region: CASSPPGRDNSPLHF. The CDR3 DNA reads as TGTGCCAGCTCACCACCGGGACGGGATAATTCACCCCTCCACTTT.

The chain combines TRBV12-5 with TRBJ2-7; D call uncertain. This CDR3 has 12 amino acids. The ends were cut back, 6 bases at V and 0 bases at J, with 6 bases in the middle. Germline V gene sequence: CDR1 LGHNT, CDR2 FRNRAP. The CDR3 DNA reads as TGTGCTAGTGGCCCAGACTCCTACGAGCAGTACTTC. Residues: CASGPDSYEQYF.

The genes are TRBV2 and TRBJ2-7; D may match TRBD1 or TRBD2 (5 bases each). Looked up from germline, CDR1 is SNHLY and CDR2 is FYNNEI. The ends were cut back, 10 bases at V and 3 bases at J, with 19 bases in the middle. The CDR3 is made up of 14 amino acids. The CDR3 spells CATRYGAEDYEQYF. CDR3 DNA sequence: TGTGCCACTCGGTATGGGGCGGAGGACTACGAGCAGTACTTC.

The chain recombines TRBV5-1 with TRBJ1-1, with TRBD1 matching 8 bases. The germline CDR1 and CDR2 sequences are SGHRS and YFSETQ. V was clipped by 3 bases and J by 0 bases; unmatched bases: 1. This CDR3 has 14 residues. The CDR3 spells CASSSGQVNTEAFF. CDR3 sequence (DNA): TGCGCCAGCAGCTCGGGACAGGTGAACACTGAAGCTTTCTTT. The whole variable domain, remainder taken from reference TRBV5-1 and TRBJ1-1, is KAGVTQTPRYLIKTRGQQVTLSCSPISGHRSVSWYQQTPGQGLQFLFEYFSETQRNKGNFPGRFSGRQFSNSRSEMNVSTLELGDSALYLCASSSGQVNTEAFFGQGTRLTVV.

The CDR3 sequence: CASSYLGSSNEKLFF. In DNA form, the CDR3 reads TGTGCCAGCAGTTACCTTGGGAGTTCTAATGAAAAACTGTTTTTT. The chain is built from TRBV6-5 and TRBJ1-4; D is unclear. Germline V CDR1 and CDR2: MNHEY, SVGAGI. Trimming left V 2 bases short and J 3 bases short, with 10 bases between. The CDR3 extends over 15 amino acids.